This TCR beta chain was obtained from a study of shared clonotypes between healthy human individuals. V lost 7 bases and J lost 2, with 13 bases in between. Germline CDR1 and CDR2: SGHTS and YDEGEE. The CDR3 is made up of 14 amino acids. Using immunoSEQ multiplex PCR, the repertoire was profiled, and TCRdb retains in-frame clones only, with some absent. Of a few hundred thousand clones listed, roughly 84% are singletons. V is TRBV5-8 and J is TRBJ2-1; TRBD2 is a possible D gene (5 bases). The sequenced sample was memory CD8+ T cells sorted from blood. Subset given: CD45RO+ cells pooled with CCR7-negative TemRA cells. This TCR came from a man younger than 30 in good health. The CDR3 here is CASFYGNPYNEQFF. CDR3 coding DNA: TGTGCCAGCTTTTACGGGAACCCCTACAATGAGCAGTTCTTC.